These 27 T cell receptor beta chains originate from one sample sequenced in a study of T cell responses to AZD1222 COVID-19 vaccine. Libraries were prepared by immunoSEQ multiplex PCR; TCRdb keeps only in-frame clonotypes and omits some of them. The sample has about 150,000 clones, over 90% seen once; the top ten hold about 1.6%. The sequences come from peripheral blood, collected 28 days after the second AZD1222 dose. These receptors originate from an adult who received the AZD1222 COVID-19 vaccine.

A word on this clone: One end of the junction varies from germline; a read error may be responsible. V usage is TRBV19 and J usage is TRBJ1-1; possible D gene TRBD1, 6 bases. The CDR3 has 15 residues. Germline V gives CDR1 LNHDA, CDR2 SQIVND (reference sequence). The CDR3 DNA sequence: TGTGCCAGCTTCACAGCCAGGGGTAGGAACATTGAAGCTTTCTTT. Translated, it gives CASFTARGRNIEAFF. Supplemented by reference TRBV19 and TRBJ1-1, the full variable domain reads DGGITQSPKYLFRKEGQNVTLSCEQNLNHDAMYWYRQDPGQGLRLIYYSQIVNDFQKGDIAEGYSVSREKKESFPLTVTSAQKNPTAFYLCASFTARGRNIEAFFGQGTRLTVV.

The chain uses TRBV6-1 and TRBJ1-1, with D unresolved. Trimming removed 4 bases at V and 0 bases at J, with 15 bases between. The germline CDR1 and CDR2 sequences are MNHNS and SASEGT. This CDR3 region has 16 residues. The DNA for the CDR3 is TGTGCCAGCAGTGGTGGTTTAGGCAGAGTGAACACTGAAGCTTTCTTT. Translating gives CASSGGLGRVNTEAFF.

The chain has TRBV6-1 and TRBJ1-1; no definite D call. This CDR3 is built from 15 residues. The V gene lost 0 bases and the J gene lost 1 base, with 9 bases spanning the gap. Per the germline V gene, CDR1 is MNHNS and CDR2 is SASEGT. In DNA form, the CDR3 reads TGTGCCAGCAGTGAAGCCCCAAGGGCGAACACTGAAGCTTTCTTT. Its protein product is CASSEAPRANTEAFF.

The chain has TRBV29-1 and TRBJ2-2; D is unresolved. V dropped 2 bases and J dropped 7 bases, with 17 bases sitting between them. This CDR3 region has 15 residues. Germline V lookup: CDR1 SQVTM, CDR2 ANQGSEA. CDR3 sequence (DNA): TGCAGCGTTGAACTGGTTGGGTCAGCCTACGGGGAGCTGTTTTTT. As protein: CSVELVGSAYGELFF.

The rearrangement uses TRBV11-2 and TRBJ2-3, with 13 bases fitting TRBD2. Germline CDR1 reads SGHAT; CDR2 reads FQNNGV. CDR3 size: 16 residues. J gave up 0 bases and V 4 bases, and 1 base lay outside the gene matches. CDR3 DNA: TGTGCCAGCAGCTGGGGACTAGCGGGGAGCACAGATACGCAGTATTTT. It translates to CASSWGLAGSTDTQYF.

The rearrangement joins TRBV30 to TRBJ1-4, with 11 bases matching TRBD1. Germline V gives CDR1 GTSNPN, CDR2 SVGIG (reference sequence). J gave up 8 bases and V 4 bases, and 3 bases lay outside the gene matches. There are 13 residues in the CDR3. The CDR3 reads CAWTRTGGEKLFF. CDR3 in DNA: TGTGCCTGGACCAGGACAGGGGGCGAAAAACTGTTTTTT. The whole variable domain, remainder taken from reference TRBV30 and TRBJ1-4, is SQTIHQWPATLVQPVGSPLSLECTVEGTSNPNLYWYRQAAGRGLQLLFYSVGIGQISSEVPQNLSASRPQDRQFILSSKKLLLSDSGFYLCAWTRTGGEKLFFGSGTQLSVL.

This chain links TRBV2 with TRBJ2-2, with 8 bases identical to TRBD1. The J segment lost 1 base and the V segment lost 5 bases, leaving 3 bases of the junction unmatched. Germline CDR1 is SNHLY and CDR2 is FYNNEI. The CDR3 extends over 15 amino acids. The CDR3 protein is CASSRQGRNTGELFF. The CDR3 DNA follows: TGTGCCAGCAGTAGACAGGGGAGGAACACCGGGGAGCTGTTTTTT.

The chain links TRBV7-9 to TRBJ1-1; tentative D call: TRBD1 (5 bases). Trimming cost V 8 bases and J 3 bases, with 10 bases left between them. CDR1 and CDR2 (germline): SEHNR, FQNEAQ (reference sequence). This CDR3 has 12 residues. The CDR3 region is CASGRVDTEAFF. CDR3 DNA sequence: TGTGCCAGCGGCAGGGTTGACACTGAAGCTTTCTTT.

Written as DNA, the CDR3 is TGTGCCAGCAGCGTAGAGTGGTACAGCGATGGCTACACCTTC. It encodes CASSVEWYSDGYTF. The rearrangement joins TRBV9 to TRBJ1-2; D is ambiguous. This CDR3 is 14 amino acids long. The germline V gene has CDR1 SGDLS and CDR2 YYNGEE. V dropped 0 bases and J dropped 6 bases, with 12 bases sitting between them. The variable domain in full, with the rest retrieved from reference TRBV9 and TRBJ1-2, is DSGVTQTPKHLITATGQRVTLRCSPRSGDLSVYWYQQSLDQGLQFLIQYYNGEERAKGNILERFSAQQFPDLHSELNLSSLELGDSALYFCASSVEWYSDGYTFGSGTRLTVV.

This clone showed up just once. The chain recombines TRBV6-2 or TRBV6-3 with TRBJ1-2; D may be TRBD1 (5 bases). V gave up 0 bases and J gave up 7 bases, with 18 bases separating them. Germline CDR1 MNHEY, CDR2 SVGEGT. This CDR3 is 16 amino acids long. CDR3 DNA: TGTGCCAGCAGTTACTCCGGAGGTCGGGGGTCCCGTGGCTACACCTTC. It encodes CASSYSGGRGSRGYTF.

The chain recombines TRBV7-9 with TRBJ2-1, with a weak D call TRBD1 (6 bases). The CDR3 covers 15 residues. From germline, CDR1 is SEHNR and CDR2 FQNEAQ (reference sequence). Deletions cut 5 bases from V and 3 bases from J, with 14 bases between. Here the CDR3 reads CASSPRDKNYNEQFF. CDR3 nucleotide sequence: TGTGCCAGCAGCCCCCGGGACAAAAACTACAATGAGCAGTTCTTC.

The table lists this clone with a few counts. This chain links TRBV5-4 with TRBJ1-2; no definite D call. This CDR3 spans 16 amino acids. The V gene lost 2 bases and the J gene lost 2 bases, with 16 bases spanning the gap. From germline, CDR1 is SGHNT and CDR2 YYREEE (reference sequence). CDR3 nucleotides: TGTGCCAGCAGCTTCGGGATCACCCCGAACAACTATGGCTACACCTTC. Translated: CASSFGITPNNYGYTF.

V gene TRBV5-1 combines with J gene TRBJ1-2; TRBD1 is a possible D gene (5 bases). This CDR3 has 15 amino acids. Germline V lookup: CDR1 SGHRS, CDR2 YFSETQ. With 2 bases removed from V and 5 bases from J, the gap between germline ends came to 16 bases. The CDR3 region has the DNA TGCGCCAGCAGCTTCCGGGACCCCAAGAGGTATGGCTACACCTTC. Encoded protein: CASSFRDPKRYGYTF.

The CDR3, as DNA: TGTGCCAGCAGCTTAAGCGTAGCGGGGGACTCCTACGAGCAGTACTTC. Encoded protein: CASSLSVAGDSYEQYF. The V call is TRBV5-5, the J call TRBJ2-7, with 9 bases that match TRBD2. This CDR3 spans 16 amino acids. Germline-derived CDR1 and CDR2 are SGHKS and YYEKEE (reference sequence). Trimming removed 2 bases from V and 0 bases from J; junction bases left unmatched: 6.

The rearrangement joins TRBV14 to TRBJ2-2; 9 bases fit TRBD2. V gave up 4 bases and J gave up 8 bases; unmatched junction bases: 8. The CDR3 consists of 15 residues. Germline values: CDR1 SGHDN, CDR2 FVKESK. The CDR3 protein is CASSRLAGVPGELFF. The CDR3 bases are TGTGCCAGCAGCCGATTAGCGGGAGTTCCTGGGGAGCTGTTTTTT.

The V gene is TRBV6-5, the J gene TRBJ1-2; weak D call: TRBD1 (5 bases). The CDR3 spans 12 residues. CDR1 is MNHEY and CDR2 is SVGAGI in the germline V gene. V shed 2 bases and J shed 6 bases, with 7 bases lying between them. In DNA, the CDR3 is TGTGCCAGCAGTTACAGGGGAGATGGCTACACCTTC. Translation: CASSYRGDGYTF.

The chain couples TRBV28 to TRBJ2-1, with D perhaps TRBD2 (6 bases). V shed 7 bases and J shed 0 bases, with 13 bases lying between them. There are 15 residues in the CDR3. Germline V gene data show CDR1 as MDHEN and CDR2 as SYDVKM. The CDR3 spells CASTPLRDSYNEQFF. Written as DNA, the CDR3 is TGTGCCAGCACTCCCTTGCGGGACTCCTACAATGAGCAGTTCTTC.

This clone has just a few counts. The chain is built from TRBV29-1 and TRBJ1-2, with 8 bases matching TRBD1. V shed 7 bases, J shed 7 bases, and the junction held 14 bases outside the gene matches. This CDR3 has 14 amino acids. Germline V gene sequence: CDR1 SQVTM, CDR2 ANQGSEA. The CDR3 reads CSAGQQGGRSGYTF. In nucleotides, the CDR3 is TGCAGCGCTGGCCAACAGGGGGGTCGTAGTGGCTACACCTTC. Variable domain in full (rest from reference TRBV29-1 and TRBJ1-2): SAVISQKPSRDICQRGTSLTIQCQVDSQVTMMFWYRQQPGQSLTLIATANQGSEATYESGFVIDKFPISRPNLTFSTLTVSNMSPEDSSIYLCSAGQQGGRSGYTFGSGTRLTVV.

As DNA, the CDR3 is TGTGCCAGTAGTCGGGGAAACTATGGCTACACCTTC. This encodes CASSRGNYGYTF. J is TRBJ1-2 and V is TRBV19, with D unclear. CDR3 length: 12 residues. Trimming pared 5 bases from V and 2 bases from J, leaving 6 bases between. Germline V gives CDR1 LNHDA, CDR2 SQIVND (reference sequence).

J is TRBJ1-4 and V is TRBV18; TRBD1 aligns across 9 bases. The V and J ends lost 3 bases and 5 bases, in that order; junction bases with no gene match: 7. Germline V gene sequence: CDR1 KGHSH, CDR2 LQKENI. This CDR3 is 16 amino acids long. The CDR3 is CASSPPTGGNNEKLFF. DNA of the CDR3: TGTGCCAGCTCACCCCCGACAGGGGGAAACAATGAAAAACTGTTTTTT.

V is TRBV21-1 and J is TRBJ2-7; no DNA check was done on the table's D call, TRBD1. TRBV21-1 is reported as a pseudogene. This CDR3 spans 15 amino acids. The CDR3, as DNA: TGTGCCAGCAGCAAAGAAGGGACACATTCCTACGAGCAGTACTTC. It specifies CASSKEGTHSYEQYF.

The CDR3 here is CATTRSGANVLTF. In nucleotides, the CDR3 is TGTGCCACCACACGCTCTGGGGCCAACGTCCTGACTTTC. The chain carries TRBV6-5 and TRBJ2-6; no reliable D call. Germline V gives CDR1 MNHEY, CDR2 SVGAGI. CDR3 length: 13 residues. Trimming left V 10 bases short and J 0 bases short, with 7 bases between.

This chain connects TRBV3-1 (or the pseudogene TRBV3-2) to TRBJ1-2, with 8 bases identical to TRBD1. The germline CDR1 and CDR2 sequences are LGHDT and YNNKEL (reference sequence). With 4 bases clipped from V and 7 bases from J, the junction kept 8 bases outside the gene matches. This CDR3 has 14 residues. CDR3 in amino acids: CASSRSQGAVGYTF. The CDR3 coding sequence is TGTGCCAGCAGCCGAAGCCAGGGGGCGGTTGGCTACACCTTC.

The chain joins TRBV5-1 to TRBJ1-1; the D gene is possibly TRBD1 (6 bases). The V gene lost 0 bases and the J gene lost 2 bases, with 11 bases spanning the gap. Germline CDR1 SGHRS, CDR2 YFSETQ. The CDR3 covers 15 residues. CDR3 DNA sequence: TGCGCCAGCAGCTTGGCTCAGGGGATCAACACTGAAGCTTTCTTT. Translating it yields CASSLAQGINTEAFF.

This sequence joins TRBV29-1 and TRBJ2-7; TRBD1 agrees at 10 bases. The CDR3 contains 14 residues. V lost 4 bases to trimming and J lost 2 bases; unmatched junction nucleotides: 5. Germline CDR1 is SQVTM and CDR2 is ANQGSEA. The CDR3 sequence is CSVGDRGPPYEQYF. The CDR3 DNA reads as TGCAGCGTTGGGGACAGGGGACCCCCCTACGAGCAGTACTTC.

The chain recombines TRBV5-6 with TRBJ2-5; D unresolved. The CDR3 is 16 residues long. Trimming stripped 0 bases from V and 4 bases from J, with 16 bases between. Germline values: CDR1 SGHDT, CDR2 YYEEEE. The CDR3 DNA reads TGTGCCAGCAGCTTGGGGCCACCGGTCGGAGCAGAGACCCAGTACTTC. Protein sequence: CASSLGPPVGAETQYF.

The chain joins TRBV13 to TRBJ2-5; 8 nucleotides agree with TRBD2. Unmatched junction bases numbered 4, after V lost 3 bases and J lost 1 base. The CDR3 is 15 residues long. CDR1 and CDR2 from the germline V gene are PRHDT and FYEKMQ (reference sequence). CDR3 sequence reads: CASSFWRGAQETQYF. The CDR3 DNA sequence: TGTGCCAGCAGCTTTTGGCGGGGGGCCCAAGAGACCCAGTACTTC.